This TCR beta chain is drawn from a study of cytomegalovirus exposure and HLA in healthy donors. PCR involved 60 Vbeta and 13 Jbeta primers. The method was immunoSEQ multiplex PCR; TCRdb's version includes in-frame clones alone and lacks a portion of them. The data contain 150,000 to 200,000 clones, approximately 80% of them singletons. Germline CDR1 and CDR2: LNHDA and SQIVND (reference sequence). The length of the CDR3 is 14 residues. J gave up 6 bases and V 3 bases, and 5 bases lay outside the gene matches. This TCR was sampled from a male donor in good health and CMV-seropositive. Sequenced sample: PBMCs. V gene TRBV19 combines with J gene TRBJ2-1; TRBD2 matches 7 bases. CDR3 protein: CASSIQLAGNEQFF. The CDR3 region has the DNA TGTGCCAGTAGTATCCAATTAGCGGGCAATGAGCAGTTCTTC.